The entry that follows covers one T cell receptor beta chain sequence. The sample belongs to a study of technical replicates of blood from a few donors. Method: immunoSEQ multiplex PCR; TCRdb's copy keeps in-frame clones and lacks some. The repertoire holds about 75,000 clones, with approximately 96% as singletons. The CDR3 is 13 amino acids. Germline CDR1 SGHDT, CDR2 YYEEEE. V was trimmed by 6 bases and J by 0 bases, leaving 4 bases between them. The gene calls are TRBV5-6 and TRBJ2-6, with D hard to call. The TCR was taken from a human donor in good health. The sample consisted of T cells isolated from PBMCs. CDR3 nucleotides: TGTGCCAGCACTAACTCTGGGGCCAACGTCCTGACTTTC. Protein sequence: CASTNSGANVLTF.